Listed here are 31 T cell receptor beta chains from one sample, sequenced in a study of CD4 T cells in relation to SARS-CoV-2 and coronaviruses. The data were produced by immunoSEQ multiplex PCR, yet TCRdb's version contains in-frame clones alone and is incomplete. The sample has about 15,000 clones; roughly four fifths are singletons. Their antigens remain unidentified. The unexposed donors gave CD4+ T cells in about 2010-2019, prior to COVID-19. The cells were cultured for about ten days before CD4+ T cells were isolated. The specimen was CD4+ T cells from PBMCs, cultured in vitro. These receptors were taken from a human donor in good health.

The V gene is TRBV28, the J gene TRBJ1-6; 9 nucleotides line up with TRBD1. Germline V lookup: CDR1 MDHEN, CDR2 SYDVKM. The junction had 14 bases not matched to a gene; V was cut back by 5 bases and J by 0 bases. The CDR3 totals 20 residues. CDR3 in amino acids: CASSRGDRGRTSSYNSPLHF. In nucleotides, the CDR3 is TGTGCCAGCAGTCGAGGAGACAGGGGGAGAACGAGCTCCTATAATTCACCCCTCCACTTT.

The chain has TRBV28 and TRBJ1-1, with 7 positions matching TRBD1. The germline V gene encodes CDR1 MDHEN and CDR2 SYDVKM. With V trimmed by 2 bases and J by 1 base, 7 bases remained unmatched. CDR3 length: 16 residues. CDR3 sequence reads: CASSLLGDRPNTEAFF. DNA for the CDR3: TGTGCCAGCAGTTTACTTGGGGACAGACCGAACACTGAAGCTTTCTTT.

The chain recombines TRBV5-1 with TRBJ2-5, with TRBD1 identical over 8 bases. The CDR3 consists of 15 residues. The germline CDR1 and CDR2 sequences are SGHRS and YFSETQ. With V trimmed by 3 bases and J by 2 bases, 6 bases remained unmatched. The CDR3, as DNA: TGCGCCAGCAGCTCGGACAGGGTTGGTCAAGAGACCCAGTACTTC. This translates into CASSSDRVGQETQYF.

As to this clone: Because it lacks the conserved phenylalanine or tryptophan at the end, this CDR3 is likely a read error. No DNA is shown, since the ends of the CDR3 on it are uncertain; the CDR3 is the one TCRdb lists. V and J are TRBV5-6 and TRBJ2-7; the table assigns TRBD1, which was not confirmed against the DNA. From germline, CDR1 is SGHDT and CDR2 YYEEEE. Including both end residues, the CDR3 is 14 amino acids long. CDR3 sequence: CASSTGTGEIAGIY.

The rearrangement uses TRBV18 and TRBJ1-3, with D perhaps matching TRBD1 (6 bases). The CDR3 is 17 residues long. The ends were cut back, 6 bases at V and 0 bases at J, with 18 bases in the middle. Germline assignment: CDR1 KGHSH and CDR2 LQKENI. CDR3 nucleotide sequence: TGTGCCAGCTCCCCCGGGGGGGCCAGCCCCTCTGGAAACACCATATATTTT. Amino acids: CASSPGGASPSGNTIYF.

This clone was recorded once. V gene TRBV5-5 combines with J gene TRBJ2-1; the D gene could be TRBD1 or TRBD2 (6 bases each). The V end was cut by 3 bases, the J end by 10 bases, with 11 bases between. From germline, CDR1 is SGHKS and CDR2 YYEKEE (reference sequence). The CDR3 consists of 12 residues. The CDR3: CASSYLGGEQFF. DNA for the CDR3: TGTGCCAGCAGCTATCTAGGGGGGGAGCAGTTCTTC. Based on the CDR3 plus reference TRBV5-5 and TRBJ2-1, the full variable domain is DAGVTQSPTHLIKTRGQQVTLRCSPISGHKSVSWYQQVLGQGPQFIFQYYEKEERGRGNFPDRFSARQFPNYSSELNVNALLLGDSALYLCASSYLGGEQFFGPGTRLTVL.

The chain uses TRBV19 and TRBJ1-5; possibly TRBD1 for D (5 bases). V was cut by 7 bases and J by 2 bases, with 18 bases left in between. Per the germline V gene, CDR1 is LNHDA and CDR2 is SQIVND (reference sequence). The CDR3 is 16 amino acids. The CDR3 DNA reads as TGTGCCAGTACCTACTCGGGGGTAGGAGGCAATCAGCCCCAGCATTTT. This sequence encodes CASTYSGVGGNQPQHF.

This chain uses TRBV4-2 with TRBJ2-7, with D tentatively TRBD2 (5 bases). The CDR3 loop spans 14 amino acids. Germline CDR1 and CDR2: LGHNA and YNFKEQ. Trimming shortened V by 1 base and J by 2 bases, and 9 bases separated the two germline ends. CDR3 nucleotides: TGTGCCAGCAGCCAAGCGGGAATGACCTACGAGCAGTACTTC. Translating it yields CASSQAGMTYEQYF.

The chain carries TRBV7-9 and TRBJ2-5, with D perhaps TRBD1 (5 bases). Germline values: CDR1 SEHNR, CDR2 FQNEAQ (reference sequence). Trimming cost V 1 base and J 5 bases, with 14 bases left between them. This CDR3 contains 15 residues. The CDR3 nucleotides read TGTGCCAGCAGCTTAGTATGGGGCCCCGTCGAGACCCAGTACTTC. Translation gives CASSLVWGPVETQYF.

The chain joins TRBV11-3 to TRBJ2-3; D call uncertain. The CDR3 totals 18 residues. V lost 1 base and J 0 bases, leaving 17 bases between the germline ends. CDR1 SGHNT and CDR2 YENEEA come from the germline V gene. In DNA, the CDR3 is TGTGCCAGCAGCTTAGGGCACCAGACAACTTCTAGCACAGATACGCAGTATTTT. Translation gives CASSLGHQTTSSTDTQYF.

The chain links TRBV5-1 to TRBJ2-7, with TRBD2 matching 7 bases. Germline loops: CDR1 SGHRS, CDR2 YFSETQ. V trimming: 4 bases; J trimming: 0 bases; junction bases outside the gene matches: 4. The CDR3 spans 14 residues. The CDR3 region is CASSQTSVSYEQYF. CDR3 coding DNA: TGCGCCAGCAGCCAAACTAGCGTCTCCTACGAGCAGTACTTC.

The V gene is TRBV19, the J gene TRBJ2-5, with TRBD2 identical over 10 bases. Germline-derived CDR1 and CDR2 are LNHDA and SQIVND (reference sequence). This CDR3 region has 15 residues. The V segment lost 1 base and the J segment 3 bases; nucleotides outside the gene matches: 2. As DNA, the CDR3 is TGTGCCAGTAGTATAGTTAGCGGGAGGAAAGAGACCCAGTACTTC. It codes for CASSIVSGRKETQYF.

This chain uses TRBV7-2 with TRBJ2-7; D is unclear. This CDR3 has 17 residues. Trimming pared 4 bases from V and 5 bases from J, leaving 24 bases between. Germline assignment: CDR1 SGHTA and CDR2 FQGNSA. The CDR3 is CASSSDLRTGRVNEQYF. DNA of the CDR3: TGTGCCAGCAGCTCGGACCTCAGGACGGGCCGGGTTAACGAGCAGTACTTC.

V and J are TRBV24-1 and TRBJ2-2, with TRBD2 matching over 14 bases. The junction had 5 bases not matched to a gene; V was cut back by 3 bases and J by 6 bases. Germline-derived CDR1 and CDR2 are KGHDR and SFDVKD. The CDR3 consists of 17 residues. In DNA form, the CDR3 reads TGTGCCACCAGTGATCAGGGACTAGCGGGAGAGTCCGGGGAGCTGTTTTTT. Translation gives CATSDQGLAGESGELFF.

This chain uses TRBV19 with TRBJ1-5, with TRBD1 as a possible D gene (5 bases). V shed 5 bases and J shed 0 bases, with 14 bases lying between them. In germline, CDR1 is LNHDA, CDR2 SQIVND (reference sequence). This CDR3 region has 16 residues. The CDR3 is CASSGQGSYSNQPQHF. CDR3 DNA sequence: TGTGCCAGTAGTGGGCAGGGCTCATATAGCAATCAGCCCCAGCATTTT.

This clone was seen just once. The V and J genes are TRBV5-1 and TRBJ2-2, with D perhaps matching TRBD2 (5 bases). The CDR3 consists of 15 residues. Germline CDR1 SGHRS, CDR2 YFSETQ. V lost 5 bases, J lost 0 bases, and 11 bases lay in between. The CDR3 DNA is TGCGCCAGCAGGCGGGTCGAGACGAACACCGGGGAGCTGTTTTTT. It is translated as CASRRVETNTGELFF.

The rearrangement uses TRBV30 and TRBJ1-2; no definite D call. Germline CDR1 and CDR2: GTSNPN and SVGIG (reference sequence). V shed 1 base and J shed 10 bases, with 19 bases lying between them. This CDR3 region has 14 residues. The CDR3 region has the DNA TGTGCCTGGAGTGCGTTCGGGCTTTCCCACGACTACACCTTC. This codes for CAWSAFGLSHDYTF.

The table lists this clone with a few counts. V is TRBV24-1 and J is TRBJ2-2; weak D call: TRBD2 (5 bases). The CDR3 contains 12 residues. From germline, CDR1 is KGHDR and CDR2 SFDVKD. V lost 6 bases and J 5 bases, leaving 6 bases between the germline ends. Here the CDR3 DNA reads TGTGCCACCAGTAGAGGGACCGGGGAGCTGTTTTTT. Translating gives CATSRGTGELFF.

The rearrangement links TRBV7-9 to TRBJ2-6; 10 bases map to TRBD1. Germline CDR1 and CDR2: SEHNR and FQNEAQ (reference sequence). CDR3 length: 17 amino acids. After removal of 5 bases from V and 2 bases from J, the junction contained 6 bases not matched to a gene. This CDR3 reads CASSQGQGSPGANVLTF. CDR3 sequence (DNA): TGTGCCAGCAGCCAGGGACAGGGGAGCCCTGGGGCCAACGTCCTGACTTTC.

The chain has TRBV7-7 and TRBJ1-3; the D is unclear. The CDR3 runs 16 residues. V lost 5 bases, J lost 3 bases, and 17 bases lay in between. Germline CDR1 is SSHAT and CDR2 is FNYEAQ (reference sequence). The chain's CDR3 is CASSRSPPGNGNTIYF. The CDR3 nucleotides are TGTGCCAGCAGCCGTTCCCCTCCGGGAAATGGAAACACCATATATTTT. Filled out from reference TRBV7-7 and TRBJ1-3, the complete variable domain reads GAGVSQSPRYKVTKRGQDVTLRCDPISSHATLYWYQQALGQGPEFLTYFNYEAQPDKSGLPSDRFSAERPEGSISTLTIQRTEQRDSAMYRCASSRSPPGNGNTIYFGEGSWLTVV.

V gene TRBV11-3 combines with J gene TRBJ2-2, with D possibly matching TRBD1 (6 bases). CDR3 size: 15 residues. The germline CDR1 and CDR2 sequences are SGHNT and YENEEA. Trimming removed 5 bases from V and 1 base from J, with 11 bases in between. CDR3 protein: CASSPSGQNTGELFF. The CDR3 DNA reads as TGTGCCAGCAGCCCCTCGGGACAGAACACCGGGGAGCTGTTTTTT.

The chain joins TRBV5-1 to TRBJ2-2; D is unresolved. Per germline, CDR1 SGHRS and CDR2 YFSETQ. The V end was cut by 0 bases, the J end by 6 bases, with 12 bases between. CDR3 length: 15 residues. The CDR3 nucleotides are TGCGCCAGCAGCTTGGCCGTTTTTTTGCCCGGGGAGCTGTTTTTT. This sequence encodes CASSLAVFLPGELFF. The full variable domain, rest sourced from reference TRBV5-1 and TRBJ2-2, is KAGVTQTPRYLIKTRGQQVTLSCSPISGHRSVSWYQQTPGQGLQFLFEYFSETQRNKGNFPGRFSGRQFSNSRSEMNVSTLELGDSALYLCASSLAVFLPGELFFGEGSRLTVL.

This sequence joins TRBV18 and TRBJ2-2; D is undetermined. Germline V gene lookup returns CDR1 KGHSH and CDR2 LQKENI. The CDR3 consists of 14 residues. V lost 0 bases and J 0 bases, leaving 2 bases between the germline ends. CDR3 DNA: TGTGCCAGCTCACCACCGACGAACACCGGGGAGCTGTTTTTT. Protein product: CASSPPTNTGELFF. Supplemented by reference TRBV18 and TRBJ2-2, the full variable domain reads NAGVMQNPRHLVRRRGQEARLRCSPMKGHSHVYWYRQLPEEGLKFMVYLQKENIIDESGMPKERFSAEFPKEGPSILRIQQVVRGDSAAYFCASSPPTNTGELFFGEGSRLTVL.

V is TRBV12-3 or TRBV12-4 and J is TRBJ2-1, with 7 bases aligning to TRBD2. CDR3 length: 11 amino acids. Germline trimming cut 4 bases from V and 12 bases from J; bases unmatched to any gene: 3. CDR3 region: CASSSTSMQFF. CDR3 nucleotides: TGTGCCAGCAGTTCGACTAGCATGCAGTTCTTC.

This clone has a single count. The V and J genes are TRBV7-9 and TRBJ2-3; D is unresolved. Germline V lookup: CDR1 SEHNR, CDR2 FQNEAQ (reference sequence). V was shortened by 4 bases and J by 5 bases, with 19 bases between the two germline ends. This CDR3 is 16 amino acids long. CDR3 sequence reads: CASSSLSDRRRDTQYF. CDR3 sequence (DNA): TGTGCCAGCAGCTCTTTATCGGACCGTAGGAGAGATACGCAGTATTTT. The full variable domain, in which reference TRBV7-9 and TRBJ2-3 provide the parts outside the CDR3, is DTGVSQNPRHKITKRGQNVTFRCDPISEHNRLYWYRQTLGQGPEFLTYFQNEAQLEKSRLLSDRFSAERPKGSFSTLEIQRTEQGDSAMYLCASSSLSDRRRDTQYFGPGTRLTVL.

The chain joins TRBV25-1 to TRBJ2-2, with 9 bases identical to TRBD1. This CDR3 contains 17 residues. In germline, CDR1 is MGHDK, CDR2 SYGVNS. Unmatched junction bases numbered 10, after V lost 5 bases and J lost 3 bases. The CDR3 spells CASSPGQGGLDTGELFF. CDR3 in DNA: TGTGCCAGCAGTCCGGGACAGGGAGGCTTAGACACCGGGGAGCTGTTTTTT.

This sequence joins TRBV3-1 (or the pseudogene TRBV3-2) and TRBJ2-2; no clear D gene. Germline CDR1 and CDR2: LGHDT and YNNKEL (reference sequence). CDR3 length equals 13 residues. Trimming left V 1 base short and J 6 bases short, with 6 bases between. Written as DNA, the CDR3 is TGTGCCAGCAGCCAAGTCGGCTCCGGGGAGCTGTTTTTT. It specifies CASSQVGSGELFF.

The V gene is TRBV18, the J gene TRBJ2-1, with D unclear. Trimming cost V 4 bases and J 6 bases, with 7 bases left between them. The CDR3 has 12 residues. CDR1 KGHSH and CDR2 LQKENI come from the germline V gene. Written as DNA, the CDR3 is TGTGCCAGCTCACTACATGGCAATGAGCAGTTCTTC. Its translation is CASSLHGNEQFF.

The sample holds one count of this clone. This chain joins TRBV30 and TRBJ1-3; the D is unclear. Trimming cost V 0 bases and J 0 bases, with 12 bases left between them. From germline, CDR1 is GTSNPN and CDR2 SVGIG (reference sequence). The CDR3 is 16 residues long. CDR3 nucleotides: TGTGCCTGGAGTGTCCCTAGACACTACTCTGGAAACACCATATATTTT. This gives the protein CAWSVPRHYSGNTIYF.

This rearrangement joins TRBV2 to TRBJ2-5; the D is unclear. V dropped 3 bases and J dropped 4 bases, with 15 bases sitting between them. CDR1 and CDR2 from the germline V gene are SNHLY and FYNNEI. This CDR3 comprises 15 residues. The CDR3 DNA reads TGTGCCAGCAGTGATGGGGAATTAACGGGAGAGACCCAGTACTTC. This encodes CASSDGELTGETQYF.

The genes are TRBV3-1 (or the pseudogene TRBV3-2) and TRBJ1-3; D is uncertain. Germline V gene lookup returns CDR1 LGHDT and CDR2 YNNKEL (reference sequence). CDR3 length equals 13 residues. V lost 3 bases and J 8 bases, leaving 11 bases between the germline ends. CDR3 coding DNA: TGTGCCAGCAGCCAGGGAGGTGTCGACACCATATATTTT. This gives the protein CASSQGGVDTIYF.